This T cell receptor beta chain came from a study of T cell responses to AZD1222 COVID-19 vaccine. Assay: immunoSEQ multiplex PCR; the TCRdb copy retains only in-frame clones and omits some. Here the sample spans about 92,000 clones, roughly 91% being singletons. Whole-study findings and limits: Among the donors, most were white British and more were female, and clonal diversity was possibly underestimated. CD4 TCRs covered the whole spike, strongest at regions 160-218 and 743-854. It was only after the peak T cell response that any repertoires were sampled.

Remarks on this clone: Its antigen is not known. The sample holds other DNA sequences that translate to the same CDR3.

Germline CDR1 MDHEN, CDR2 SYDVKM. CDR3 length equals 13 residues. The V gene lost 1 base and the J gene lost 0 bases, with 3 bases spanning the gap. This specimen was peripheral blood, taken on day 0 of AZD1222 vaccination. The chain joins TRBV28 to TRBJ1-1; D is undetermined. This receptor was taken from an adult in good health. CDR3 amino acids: CASSLSLNTEAFF. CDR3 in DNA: TGTGCCAGCAGTTTATCGTTGAACACTGAAGCTTTCTTT.